The 25 T cell receptor beta chains in this list originate from one sample, sequenced in a study of blood T cell repertoires in COVID-19. Libraries were prepared by immunoSEQ multiplex PCR; TCRdb keeps only in-frame clonotypes and omits some of them. The data contain a few hundred thousand clones, about 83% of them seen just once; the ten biggest clones take up roughly 1.3%. Sequences were obtained from peripheral blood. All receptors come from a woman between 25 and 40 years old with COVID-19, enrolled during active disease.

This CDR3 reads CASRDSSNQPQHF. The CDR3 coding sequence is TGTGCCAGTCGGGACAGTAGCAATCAGCCCCAGCATTTT. The chain couples TRBV27 to TRBJ1-5; 7 nucleotides match TRBD1. The CDR3 loop spans 13 amino acids. The V and J ends lost 9 bases and 0 bases, in that order; junction bases with no gene match: 2. Germline assignment: CDR1 MNHEY and CDR2 SMNVEV (reference sequence).

The chain joins TRBV12-3 or TRBV12-4 to TRBJ1-1, with 8 bases identical to TRBD1. V shed 5 bases, J shed 6 bases, and the junction held 2 bases outside the gene matches. The CDR3 spans 12 residues. CDR3: CASSPTGAEAFF. In DNA, the CDR3 is TGTGCCAGCAGTCCGACAGGGGCTGAAGCTTTCTTT.

In DNA, the CDR3 is TGTGCCAGCAGTCAGGGCACTGAAGCTTTCTTT. Amino acids: CASSQGTEAFF. This chain joins TRBV6-2 or TRBV6-3 and TRBJ1-1, with D possibly being TRBD1 (5 bases). This CDR3 is 11 amino acids long. Germline V lookup: CDR1 MNHEY, CDR2 SVGEGT. V shed 5 bases and J shed 4 bases, with 5 bases lying between them.

The V gene is TRBV27, the J gene TRBJ1-3; TRBD1 agrees at 7 bases. Germline-derived CDR1 and CDR2 are MNHEY and SMNVEV (reference sequence). The CDR3 loop spans 14 amino acids. Trimming cost V 0 bases and J 8 bases; bases outside gene matches: 4. CDR3 in DNA: TGTGCCAGCAGTTTATCGCCAGGGGGTCACACCATATATTTT. Residues: CASSLSPGGHTIYF.

This chain joins TRBV3-1 (or the pseudogene TRBV3-2) and TRBJ1-4; D is possibly TRBD1 (6 bases). V was shortened by 2 bases and J by 9 bases, with 16 bases between the two germline ends. Per germline, CDR1 LGHDT and CDR2 YNNKEL (reference sequence). The CDR3 loop spans 15 amino acids. In nucleotides, the CDR3 is TGTGCCAGCAGCCAAATGCGAGCCACAGGGCAAAAACTGTTTTTT. Its protein product is CASSQMRATGQKLFF.

In its sample, this clone was seen a few times. J is TRBJ2-7 and V is TRBV4-3; D possibly corresponds to TRBD1 (5 bases). This CDR3 has 15 amino acids. V was cut by 2 bases and J by 5 bases, with 16 bases left in between. The germline V gene has CDR1 LGHNA and CDR2 YSLEER. CDR3 DNA sequence: TGCGCCAGCAGCCAACAACAGGAAATCATCCACGAGCAGTACTTC. This gives the protein CASSQQQEIIHEQYF.

In regard to this clone: Other DNA sequences in the sample encode the same CDR3. This sequence joins TRBV13 and TRBJ2-1; 7 bases map to TRBD2. Unmatched junction bases numbered 9, after V lost 3 bases and J lost 4 bases. Germline CDR1 reads PRHDT; CDR2 reads FYEKMQ (reference sequence). This CDR3 region has 16 residues. In DNA form, the CDR3 reads TGTGCCAGCAGCTTGGGGTTAGCGGGCCATTACAATGAGCAGTTCTTC. Translated, it gives CASSLGLAGHYNEQFF.

V and J are TRBV5-4 and TRBJ2-7, with 9 positions matching TRBD1. The V gene end was trimmed by 5 bases and the J gene end by 5 bases; junction bases not matched to a gene: 8. This CDR3 has 14 amino acids. Per germline, CDR1 SGHNT and CDR2 YYREEE (reference sequence). The CDR3 loop is CASRSGTGIDEQYF. The CDR3 coding sequence is TGTGCCAGCAGATCCGGGACAGGGATTGACGAGCAGTACTTC.

This chain links TRBV12-3 or TRBV12-4 with TRBJ2-5, with TRBD2 as a possible D gene (5 bases). The V and J ends lost 5 bases and 5 bases respectively, with 12 bases between them. The CDR3 length is 13 residues. The CDR3 nucleotides read TGTGCCAGCAGTCTCAGCGGACGGGAGACCCAGTACTTC. This translates into CASSLSGRETQYF.

This clone was counted only a few times. The CDR3 here is CASSPNRDEQYF. CDR3 coding DNA: TGCGCCAGCAGCCCAAACAGGGACGAGCAGTACTTC. The chain carries TRBV5-1 and TRBJ2-7, with D perhaps matching TRBD1 (6 bases). The germline V gene has CDR1 SGHRS and CDR2 YFSETQ. V lost 4 bases to trimming and J lost 5 bases, with 10 bases between them. The CDR3 extends over 12 amino acids.

V and J are TRBV10-3 and TRBJ2-7; 7 nucleotides line up with TRBD1. CDR3 length equals 16 residues. CDR1 and CDR2 (germline): ENHRY, SYGVKD. The trim removed 2 bases at V and 1 base at J, leaving 8 bases unmatched. The CDR3 nucleotides read TGTGCCATCAGTGAGGACGGACAGGTGATTTCCTACGAGCAGTACTTC. Amino acid sequence: CAISEDGQVISYEQYF.

The rearrangement uses TRBV28 and TRBJ1-4; TRBD1 agrees at 9 bases. Per the germline V gene, CDR1 is MDHEN and CDR2 is SYDVKM. V lost 5 bases to trimming and J lost 4 bases; unmatched junction nucleotides: 5. The CDR3 is made up of 15 amino acids. As DNA, the CDR3 is TGTGCCAGCAGTCCGGGACAGGGATTTAATGAAAAACTGTTTTTT. Encoded protein: CASSPGQGFNEKLFF.

V usage is TRBV5-4 and J usage is TRBJ1-6; 8 bases agree with TRBD1. The CDR3 runs to 16 residues. Germline-derived CDR1 and CDR2 are SGHNT and YYREEE (reference sequence). The V and J ends lost 2 bases and 2 bases, in that order; junction bases with no gene match: 3. CDR3 loop: CASSLTGGTYNSPLHF. Here the CDR3 DNA reads TGTGCCAGCAGCTTAACAGGGGGAACCTATAATTCACCCCTCCACTTT.

This chain links TRBV27 with TRBJ2-3; 7 bases match TRBD1. Germline V gene lookup returns CDR1 MNHEY and CDR2 SMNVEV (reference sequence). With 3 bases clipped from V and 1 base from J, the junction kept 13 bases outside the gene matches. This CDR3 has 18 residues. CDR3 residues: CASSFALQQGIGTDTQYF. The DNA of the CDR3 is TGTGCCAGCAGTTTTGCCCTCCAACAGGGGATCGGCACAGATACGCAGTATTTT.

The chain is built from TRBV5-1 and TRBJ2-2; 13 bases agree with TRBD2. Germline loops: CDR1 SGHRS, CDR2 YFSETQ. Trimming at V came to 1 base and at J to 5 bases, leaving 8 bases not matched to a gene. The CDR3 contains 18 residues. In DNA, the CDR3 is TGCGCCAGCAGCTTGAGACTAGCGGGGGGAACGAGGACCGGGGAGCTGTTTTTT. Translation gives CASSLRLAGGTRTGELFF.

The V and J genes are TRBV7-2 and TRBJ1-1, with TRBD1 matching 7 bases. V shed 3 bases, J shed 4 bases, and the junction held 5 bases outside the gene matches. CDR1 is SGHTA and CDR2 is FQGNSA in the germline V gene. There are 14 residues in the CDR3. CDR3 residues: CASSLRQGPTEAFF. CDR3 coding DNA: TGTGCCAGCAGCTTGAGACAGGGCCCCACTGAAGCTTTCTTT.

This chain links TRBV7-9 with TRBJ1-2; tentative D call: TRBD1 (6 bases). CDR1 is SEHNR, CDR2 FQNEAQ, per germline (reference sequence). The CDR3 length is 13 residues. V was trimmed by 4 bases and J by 0 bases, leaving 6 bases between them. CDR3 sequence (DNA): TGTGCCAGCAGCTCAGGGGCTAACTATGGCTACACCTTC. The encoded protein is CASSSGANYGYTF.

The V and J genes are TRBV3-1 (or the pseudogene TRBV3-2) and TRBJ1-2, with D unresolved. V gave up 0 bases and J gave up 6 bases, with 14 bases separating them. The germline gives CDR1 LGHDT, CDR2 YNNKEL (reference sequence). This CDR3 has 15 amino acids. The DNA of the CDR3 is TGTGCCAGCAGCCAAGAGGTGAGCACAGTCCATGGCTACACCTTC. Protein product: CASSQEVSTVHGYTF.

The rearrangement links TRBV5-1 to TRBJ1-2, with TRBD1 as a possible D gene (5 bases). Deletions cut 0 bases from V and 2 bases from J, with 11 bases between. Germline V gene lookup returns CDR1 SGHRS and CDR2 YFSETQ. This CDR3 has 15 amino acids. The CDR3 sequence is CASSLVGQPNYGYTF. CDR3 nucleotides: TGCGCCAGCAGCTTGGTAGGACAACCGAACTATGGCTACACCTTC. The full variable domain, completed using reference TRBV5-1 and TRBJ1-2, is KAGVTQTPRYLIKTRGQQVTLSCSPISGHRSVSWYQQTPGQGLQFLFEYFSETQRNKGNFPGRFSGRQFSNSRSEMNVSTLELGDSALYLCASSLVGQPNYGYTFGSGTRLTVV.

The V and J genes are TRBV27 and TRBJ1-6; maybe TRBD1 (6 bases). With 4 bases removed from V and 3 bases from J, the gap between germline ends came to 10 bases. Germline CDR1 reads MNHEY; CDR2 reads SMNVEV (reference sequence). CDR3 length: 15 amino acids. The CDR3 here is CASSSGTIYNSPLHF. CDR3 in DNA: TGTGCCAGCAGTTCGGGGACAATCTATAATTCACCCCTCCACTTT.

The chain uses TRBV5-4 and TRBJ1-2; perhaps TRBD1 as D (6 bases). This CDR3 has 15 amino acids. Germline values: CDR1 SGHNT, CDR2 YYREEE (reference sequence). Deletions cut 4 bases from V and 0 bases from J, with 13 bases between. The CDR3 DNA reads as TGTGCCAGCAGCCTCGACAGGAATCCTAACTATGGCTACACCTTC. This encodes CASSLDRNPNYGYTF.

This sequence joins TRBV27 and TRBJ1-6; 11 bases line up with TRBD1. Germline CDR1 reads MNHEY; CDR2 reads SMNVEV (reference sequence). The CDR3 is made up of 17 amino acids. Trimming at V came to 6 bases and at J to 6 bases, leaving 10 bases not matched to a gene. The DNA for the CDR3 is TGTGCCAGCAGCCTTAGGACAGGGGGCCTCCTTAATTCACCCCTCCACTTT. Translating gives CASSLRTGGLLNSPLHF.

The chain's CDR3 is CASSEVDRGNTEAFF. The CDR3 DNA follows: TGTGCCAGCAGTGAAGTGGACAGGGGGAACACTGAAGCTTTCTTT. The chain links TRBV6-1 to TRBJ1-1; 9 bases map to TRBD1. V lost 1 base and J lost 1; bases outside the gene matches: 1. The length of the CDR3 is 15 residues. From germline, CDR1 is MNHNS and CDR2 SASEGT.

The V gene is TRBV4-3, the J gene TRBJ1-3; D gene ambiguous. Deletions cut 1 base from V and 0 bases from J, with 10 bases between. The CDR3 is 16 amino acids. The germline gives CDR1 LGHNA, CDR2 YSLEER. The CDR3 protein is CASSQVSSNSGNTIYF. The CDR3 DNA follows: TGCGCCAGCAGCCAAGTTAGCTCGAACTCTGGAAACACCATATATTTT.

This clone is a singleton in its sample. The rearrangement links TRBV29-1 to TRBJ2-2, with D perhaps TRBD1 (6 bases). Germline V gene sequence: CDR1 SQVTM, CDR2 ANQGSEA. The CDR3 consists of 13 residues. V gave up 3 bases and J gave up 7 bases, with 12 bases separating them. The CDR3, as DNA: TGCAGCGTTGACTCGACAGGTTTCGGGGAGCTGTTTTTT. Protein product: CSVDSTGFGELFF.